The clone carrying this TCR beta chain was picked up one time. Its specificity is not known. These data are taken from a study of shared clonotypes between healthy human individuals. Only in-frame clones appear in the TCRdb table, and some are missing; sequencing was by immunoSEQ multiplex PCR. The data contain just over 2,000,000 clones, about 95% of them singletons. Findings and caveats of the study: Naive subsets generally exceeded memory subsets in estimated richness. Rarefaction showed that sequencing of sorted subsets was incomplete (despite large depth).

V lost 1 base, J lost 0 bases, and 10 bases lay in between. Looked up from germline, CDR1 is SGHRS and CDR2 is YFSETQ. The CDR3 runs 15 residues. The naive CD8 subset, CD45RO-negative cells positively selected for CCR7, excluded terminally differentiated effector memory CD45RA+ cells. Material for sequencing was naive CD8+ T cells sorted from blood. This clonotype originated in a man aged 18 to 35 in good health. J is TRBJ2-5 and V is TRBV5-1, with D unclear. For the CDR3, the DNA is TGCGCCAGCAGCTTGAGGACGGATTACCAAGAGACCCAGTACTTC. Translating it yields CASSLRTDYQETQYF.